Below are 18 T cell receptor beta chains sequenced from a single sample in a study of blood T cell repertoires in COVID-19 (dated by TCRdb to about 2020). Libraries came from the immunoSEQ multiplex PCR assay. TCRdb limited this immuneACCESS table to in-frame rearrangements with V and J called. A share of clones is missing; checked studies link under half to unresolved V genes, and the rest is unexplained. The sample data list under 200,000 clones, and less than 90% of these were observed just once. The ten largest clones take up approximately 15% of the sample. The specimen sequenced was peripheral blood. Receptors originate from an older woman with COVID-19, enrolled during active disease.

Of note for this clone: This same CDR3 is encoded by further DNA sequences in the sample. The J gene is TRBJ1-6, the V gene TRBV6-5; TRBD1 matches 7 bases. Germline CDR1 is MNHEY and CDR2 is SVGAGI. Trimming took 0 bases from V and 7 from J; bases not matched to a gene: 6. The CDR3 covers 16 residues. Here the CDR3 DNA reads TGTGCCAGCAGTTACTCCCGGGACAGTACCAATTCACCCCTCCACTTT. This encodes CASSYSRDSTNSPLHF.

The chain joins TRBV10-1 to TRBJ2-2, with TRBD1 as a possible D gene (6 bases). This CDR3 contains 16 residues. Germline V CDR1 and CDR2: WNHNN, SYGVQD (reference sequence). The V end was cut by 4 bases, the J end by 1 base, with 13 bases between. CDR3 bases: TGCGCCAGCAGTGGATTAGGGGGTGGGAACACCGGGGAGCTGTTTTTT. It codes for CASSGLGGGNTGELFF.

The chain employs TRBV28 and TRBJ1-2; tentatively, D is TRBD1 (5 bases). CDR1 is MDHEN and CDR2 is SYDVKM in the germline V gene. Trimming removed 1 base at V and 7 bases at J, with 10 bases between. The CDR3 covers 13 residues. The CDR3, as DNA: TGTGCCAGCAGTTTATTTGGGGGAGGTGGCTACACCTTC. It translates to CASSLFGGGGYTF.

The genes are TRBV29-1 and TRBJ2-1; D is perhaps TRBD1 (5 bases). The V gene lost 5 bases and the J gene lost 2 bases, with 19 bases spanning the gap. The CDR3 loop spans 16 amino acids. In germline, CDR1 is SQVTM, CDR2 ANQGSEA. The CDR3 spells CSVNTADSSTYNEQFF. CDR3 DNA: TGCAGCGTTAATACGGCCGACAGCAGCACCTACAATGAGCAGTTCTTC.

The rearrangement joins TRBV7-2 to TRBJ1-4; the match to TRBD1 covers 9 bases. This CDR3 is built from 14 residues. V was pared by 5 bases and J by 8 bases, with 6 bases of the junction left unmatched. Germline V gene lookup returns CDR1 SGHTA and CDR2 FQGNSA. In DNA form, the CDR3 reads TGTGCCAGCAGCCCGGACAGGGGAAGCGAAAAACTGTTTTTT. Protein product: CASSPDRGSEKLFF.

V and J are TRBV15 and TRBJ1-6; TRBD1 aligns across 8 bases. The V gene end was trimmed by 0 bases and the J gene end by 11 bases; junction bases not matched to a gene: 9. Per the germline V gene, CDR1 is LNHNV and CDR2 is YYDKDF (reference sequence). This CDR3 spans 16 amino acids. The CDR3 DNA is TGTGCCACCAGCAGAGAGCTGAGACAGGGGATAACACCCCTCCACTTT. It yields the protein CATSRELRQGITPLHF.

The V gene is TRBV18, the J gene TRBJ1-1, with 10 positions matching TRBD1. Per germline, CDR1 KGHSH and CDR2 LQKENI. CDR3 length: 16 amino acids. The ends lost 3 bases at V and 1 base at J; junction bases unmatched: 5. The CDR3 reads CASSPDRGLPNTEAFF. The CDR3 DNA reads TGTGCCAGCTCACCCGACAGGGGGCTCCCGAACACTGAAGCTTTCTTT.

The gene calls are TRBV18 and TRBJ1-5; D is unresolved. CDR3 length: 15 amino acids. CDR1 and CDR2 (germline): KGHSH, LQKENI. V shed 3 bases and J shed 4 bases, with 13 bases lying between them. CDR3 in amino acids: CASSPANGMNQPQHF. CDR3 sequence (DNA): TGTGCCAGCTCACCGGCCAACGGGATGAATCAGCCCCAGCATTTT.

The chain recombines TRBV2 with TRBJ2-2, with 8 bases fitting TRBD1. This CDR3 is built from 15 residues. Trimming at V came to 7 bases and at J to 7 bases, leaving 11 bases not matched to a gene. Germline lookup yields CDR1 SNHLY and CDR2 FYNNEI. In nucleotides, the CDR3 is TGTGCCAGCACTGGGGCAGGGGGCAGGGTCGGGGAGCTGTTTTTT. Translation gives CASTGAGGRVGELFF.

This chain uses TRBV7-9 with TRBJ2-7; D perhaps matches TRBD2 (5 bases). CDR3 length: 16 residues. Germline V lookup: CDR1 SEHNR, CDR2 FQNEAQ (reference sequence). Trimming cost V 4 bases and J 5 bases, with 21 bases left between them. The DNA for the CDR3 is TGTGCCAGCAGCTCGAAGTCCGGACGGGGTTGGGACGAGCAGTACTTC. Translating it yields CASSSKSGRGWDEQYF.

CDR3 bases: TGTGCCAGTAGTCGGAGGGGTGGCGATGAGCAGTTCTTC. Amino acids: CASSRRGGDEQFF. The chain has TRBV19 and TRBJ2-1, with D possibly matching TRBD2 (6 bases). V lost 5 bases and J 8 bases, leaving 13 bases between the germline ends. This CDR3 is built from 13 residues. The germline V gene encodes CDR1 LNHDA and CDR2 SQIVND (reference sequence).

The chain recombines TRBV7-9 with TRBJ2-1; tentative D call: TRBD1 (5 bases). The germline V gene has CDR1 SEHNR and CDR2 FQNEAQ (reference sequence). CDR3 length equals 12 residues. The ends were cut back, 5 bases at V and 15 bases at J, with 17 bases in the middle. The CDR3 reads CASSQGHNAVFF. CDR3 coding DNA: TGTGCCAGCAGCCAAGGACATAACGCGGTGTTCTTC.

The gene calls are TRBV24-1 and TRBJ2-1, with 10 positions matching TRBD2. CDR1 and CDR2 from the germline V gene are KGHDR and SFDVKD. The CDR3 spans 15 residues. With 3 bases clipped from V and 3 bases from J, the junction kept 1 base outside the gene matches. CDR3 amino acids: CATSDIAGGYNEQFF. The CDR3 region has the DNA TGTGCCACCAGTGATATAGCGGGAGGCTACAATGAGCAGTTCTTC.

This sequence joins TRBV7-2 and TRBJ2-7, with D possibly being TRBD1 (6 bases). CDR3 length equals 15 residues. Trimming pared 5 bases from V and 2 bases from J, leaving 16 bases between. Germline CDR1 is SGHTA and CDR2 is FQGNSA. DNA of the CDR3: TGTGCCAGCAGCAAAAATGGACAGCCTACCTACGAGCAGTACTTC. Its protein is CASSKNGQPTYEQYF.

The chain recombines TRBV30 with TRBJ1-4, with TRBD1 matching 10 bases. Germline V CDR1 and CDR2: GTSNPN, SVGIG (reference sequence). V lost 1 base to trimming and J lost 2 bases; unmatched junction nucleotides: 1. This CDR3 comprises 15 residues. CDR3 region: CAWSGQGATNEKLFF. CDR3 sequence (DNA): TGTGCCTGGAGTGGACAGGGGGCCACTAATGAAAAACTGTTTTTT.

As DNA, the CDR3 is TGTGCCAGCAGCGCCCAGGGGGGGAACACTGAAGCTTTCTTT. Protein sequence: CASSAQGGNTEAFF. The chain recombines TRBV9 with TRBJ1-1; 7 nucleotides line up with TRBD1. This CDR3 region has 14 residues. Germline-derived CDR1 and CDR2 are SGDLS and YYNGEE. The junction had 3 bases not matched to a gene; V was cut back by 3 bases and J by 1 base.

This clone was observed a handful of times. This chain joins TRBV19 and TRBJ2-2; D unclear. The CDR3 runs to 14 residues. V was trimmed by 0 bases and J by 3 bases, leaving 5 bases between them. CDR1 LNHDA and CDR2 SQIVND come from the germline V gene (reference sequence). The CDR3: CASSIDSYTGELFF. CDR3 nucleotides: TGTGCCAGTAGTATAGACTCTTACACCGGGGAGCTGTTTTTT.

This chain links TRBV5-3 with TRBJ1-6; 8 nucleotides line up with TRBD1. TRBV5-3 is assigned to the ORF class and has an uncertain function. V shed 4 bases, J shed 8 bases, and the junction held 8 bases outside the gene matches. This CDR3 is built from 15 residues. CDR3 loop: CARSRERTGHSPLHF. DNA of the CDR3: TGTGCCAGAAGCAGAGAAAGGACAGGGCATTCACCCCTCCACTTT.